The 3 T cell receptor beta chains below come from one sample, sequenced in a study of shared T cell receptors in the human thymus. Repertoires were generated with immunoSEQ multiplex PCR, while TCRdb's copy carries only in-frame clones and drops some. The table lists about 710,000 clones, around 87% of them singletons. These sequences were also reported in another study, on human thymus T cells.

Sample: thymocytes. The receptor source for this set is a boy in the first two years of life with a congenital heart defect.

This clone occurred a few times. This chain joins TRBV11-2 and TRBJ1-5; a possible D gene is TRBD1 (6 bases). From germline, CDR1 is SGHAT and CDR2 FQNNGV. Trimming shortened V by 5 bases and J by 7 bases, and 15 bases separated the two germline ends. This CDR3 spans 14 amino acids. The CDR3 DNA is TGTGCCAGCAGCCCATCCGGGACACTCCAGCCCCAGCATTTT. Translation gives CASSPSGTLQPQHF.

This chain links TRBV19 with TRBJ1-2; a weak D match, TRBD1 (5 bases). There are 13 residues in the CDR3. Germline V CDR1 and CDR2: LNHDA, SQIVND (reference sequence). V was clipped by 3 bases and J by 4 bases, with 9 bases between them. The CDR3 protein is CASSMRGVYGYTF. CDR3 nucleotide sequence: TGTGCCAGTAGTATGCGGGGGGTCTATGGCTACACCTTC.

The V call is TRBV7-2, the J call TRBJ2-1, with 9 bases matching TRBD1. Germline V gene data show CDR1 as SGHTA and CDR2 as FQGNSA. J lost 5 bases, V lost 6 bases, and 5 bases had no gene match. The CDR3 consists of 14 residues. CDR3 nucleotide sequence: TGTGCCAGCAGACAGGGGGCTAGAGACAATGAGCAGTTCTTC. It yields the protein CASRQGARDNEQFF.